This record covers a single TCR beta chain. The antigen is unknown. TCRdb re-called the reads with MiXCR, one entry per CDR3 protein. Of 250,000 to 300,000 distinct CDR3 sequences in the sample, roughly a fifth were seen once. The source of the sample is a study of T cell repertoires in cytomegalovirus infection. As for the study in general: Both recently identified HLA-C-restricted and well-studied HLA-B-restricted CMV epitopes were used in the study. Public TCR beta signatures indicated both CMV infection and matching HLA type. Study-level results: CMV carriers with the relevant HLA were identified by cumulative public TCR beta family frequency. Across the ex vivo response, the dominant clonotypes were HLA-C-restricted CMV-specific TCR beta clonotypes.

The V end was cut by 4 bases, the J end by 3 bases, with 11 bases between. This CDR3 spans 13 amino acids. Germline V CDR1 and CDR2: GTSNPN, SVGIG (reference sequence). Source: cultured PBMCs, taken from culture after CMV antigen stimulation. The chain links TRBV30 to TRBJ2-3, with D perhaps TRBD2 (6 bases). This clonotype was obtained from a human donor in good health (CMV status not recorded). Some clones in this sample may be carry-over from other donors' samples. The CDR3 bases are TGTGCCTGGACAGAAGGAGGGACAGATACGCAGTATTTT. Protein sequence: CAWTEGGTDTQYF.